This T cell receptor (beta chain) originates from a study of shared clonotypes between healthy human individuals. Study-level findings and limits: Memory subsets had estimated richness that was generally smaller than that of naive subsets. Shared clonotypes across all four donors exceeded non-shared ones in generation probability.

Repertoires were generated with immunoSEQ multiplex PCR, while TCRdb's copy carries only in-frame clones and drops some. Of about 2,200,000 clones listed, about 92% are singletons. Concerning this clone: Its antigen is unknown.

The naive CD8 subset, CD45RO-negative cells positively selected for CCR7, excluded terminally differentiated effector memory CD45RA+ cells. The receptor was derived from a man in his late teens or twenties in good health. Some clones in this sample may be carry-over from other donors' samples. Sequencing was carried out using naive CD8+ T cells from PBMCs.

CDR3 amino acids: CASSLAPEGYQETQYF. CDR3 in DNA: TGTGCCAGCAGCTTAGCCCCAGAGGGGTACCAAGAGACCCAGTACTTC. This chain uses TRBV11-1 with TRBJ2-5; either TRBD1 or TRBD2 may fit D (5 bases each). The V and J ends lost 0 bases and 0 bases respectively, with 11 bases between them. The CDR3 length is 16 residues. Germline lookup yields CDR1 SGHAT and CDR2 FQDESV (reference sequence).